This T cell receptor beta chain is drawn from a study of cytomegalovirus exposure and HLA in healthy donors. CDR1 is LGHNA and CDR2 is YNFKEQ in the germline V gene. This CDR3 region has 16 residues. V lost 0 bases to trimming and J lost 3 bases; unmatched junction nucleotides: 6. With 60 Vbeta and 13 Jbeta primers, the PCR was carried out. Produced via immunoSEQ multiplex PCR; TCRdb's table is partial and in-frame only. Here the sample spans about 180,000 clones, 85% being singletons. Whole-study findings and limits: Reports indicate that TCR beta sequences accurately predicted the HLA-A and HLA-B alleles of most subjects.

As to this clone: No antigen is known for it.

Sequenced material: PBMCs. This TCR derives from a boy aged 2 to 9 in good health and CMV-seronegative. The chain couples TRBV4-2 to TRBJ2-3; 7 bases match TRBD2. DNA for the CDR3: TGTGCCAGCAGCCAAGAACCTAGCGGCGGGACAGATACGCAGTATTTT. Amino acid sequence: CASSQEPSGGTDTQYF.